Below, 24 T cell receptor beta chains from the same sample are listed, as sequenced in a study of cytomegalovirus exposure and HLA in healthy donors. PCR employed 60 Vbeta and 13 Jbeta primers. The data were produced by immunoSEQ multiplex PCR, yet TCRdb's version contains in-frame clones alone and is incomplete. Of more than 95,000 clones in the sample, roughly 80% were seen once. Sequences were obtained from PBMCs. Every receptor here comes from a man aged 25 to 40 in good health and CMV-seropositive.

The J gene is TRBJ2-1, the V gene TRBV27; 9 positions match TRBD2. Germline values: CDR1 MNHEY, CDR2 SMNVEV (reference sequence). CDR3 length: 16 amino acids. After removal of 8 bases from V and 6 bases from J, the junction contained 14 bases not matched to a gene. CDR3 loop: CASSTLAGVLRNEQFF. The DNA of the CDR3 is TGTGCCAGCTCGACCTTAGCGGGAGTACTCCGCAATGAGCAGTTCTTC.

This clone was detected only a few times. The CDR3 reads CASSIVHLASEQYF. The CDR3 nucleotides are TGTGCCAGTAGTATAGTCCATCTAGCCTCCGAGCAGTACTTC. The V call is TRBV19, the J call TRBJ2-7; D possibly corresponds to TRBD2 (5 bases). The germline CDR1 and CDR2 sequences are LNHDA and SQIVND (reference sequence). There are 14 residues in the CDR3. V lost 1 base, J lost 6 bases, and 13 bases lay in between.

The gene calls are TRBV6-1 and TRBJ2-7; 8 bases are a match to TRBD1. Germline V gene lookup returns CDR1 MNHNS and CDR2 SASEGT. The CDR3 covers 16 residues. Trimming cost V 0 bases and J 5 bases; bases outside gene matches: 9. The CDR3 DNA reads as TGTGCCAGCAGTGAAGCCCTCGGGACAGGATCGAACGAGCAGTACTTC. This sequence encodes CASSEALGTGSNEQYF.

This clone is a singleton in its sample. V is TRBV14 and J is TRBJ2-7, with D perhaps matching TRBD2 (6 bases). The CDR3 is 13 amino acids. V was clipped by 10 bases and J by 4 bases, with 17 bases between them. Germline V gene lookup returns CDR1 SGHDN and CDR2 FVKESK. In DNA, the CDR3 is TGTGCCACCAGGAAGGACGGGAGTTACGAGCAGTACTTC. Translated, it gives CATRKDGSYEQYF.

The CDR3 protein is CASSDGFSNQPQHF. The CDR3 coding sequence is TGCGCCAGCAGCGACGGGTTTAGCAATCAGCCCCAGCATTTT. V gene TRBV5-1 combines with J gene TRBJ1-5; D remains ambiguous. The CDR3 contains 14 residues. Trimming removed 4 bases at V and 0 bases at J, with 8 bases between. CDR1 and CDR2 (germline): SGHRS, YFSETQ.

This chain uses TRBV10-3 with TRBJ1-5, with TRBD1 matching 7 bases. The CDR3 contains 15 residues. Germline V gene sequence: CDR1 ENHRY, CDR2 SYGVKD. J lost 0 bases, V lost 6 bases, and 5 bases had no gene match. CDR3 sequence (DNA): TGTGCCATCAGCCGGGGACAGAATAGCAATCAGCCCCAGCATTTT. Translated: CAISRGQNSNQPQHF.

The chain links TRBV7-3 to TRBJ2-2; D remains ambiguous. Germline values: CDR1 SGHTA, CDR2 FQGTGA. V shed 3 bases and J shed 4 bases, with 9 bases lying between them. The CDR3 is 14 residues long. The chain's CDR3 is CASSFAATTGELFF. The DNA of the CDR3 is TGTGCCAGCAGCTTTGCAGCGACCACCGGGGAGCTGTTTTTT. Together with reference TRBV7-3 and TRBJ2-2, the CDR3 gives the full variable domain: GAGVSQTPSNKVTEKGKYVELRCDPISGHTALYWYRQSLGQGPEFLIYFQGTGAADDSGLPNDRFFAVRPEGSVSTLKIQRTERGDSAVYLCASSFAATTGELFFGEGSRLTVL.

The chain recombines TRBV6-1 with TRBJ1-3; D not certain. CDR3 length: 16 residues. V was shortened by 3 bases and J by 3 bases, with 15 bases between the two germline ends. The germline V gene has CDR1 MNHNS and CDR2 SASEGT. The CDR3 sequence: CASSEAWTGNGNTIYF. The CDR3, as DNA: TGTGCCAGCAGTGAGGCCTGGACGGGGAATGGAAACACCATATATTTT.

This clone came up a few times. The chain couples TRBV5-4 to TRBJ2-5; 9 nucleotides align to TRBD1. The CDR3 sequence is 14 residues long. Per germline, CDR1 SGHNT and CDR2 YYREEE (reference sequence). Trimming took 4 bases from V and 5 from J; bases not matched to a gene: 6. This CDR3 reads CASSKQGAQETQYF. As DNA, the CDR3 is TGTGCCAGCAGCAAACAGGGGGCGCAGGAGACCCAGTACTTC.

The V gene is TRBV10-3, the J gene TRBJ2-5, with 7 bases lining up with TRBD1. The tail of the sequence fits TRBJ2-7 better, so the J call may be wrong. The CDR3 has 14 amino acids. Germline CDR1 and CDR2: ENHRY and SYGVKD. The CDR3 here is CAISEARQGDEQYF. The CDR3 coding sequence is TGTGCCATCAGTGAGGCGAGACAGGGAGACGAGCAGTACTTC.

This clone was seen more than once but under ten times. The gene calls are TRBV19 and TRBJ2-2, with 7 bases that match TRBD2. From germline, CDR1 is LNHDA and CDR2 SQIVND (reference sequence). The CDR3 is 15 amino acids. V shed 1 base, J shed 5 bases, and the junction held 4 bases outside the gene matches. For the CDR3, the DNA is TGTGCCAGTAGTATAGTCGGACTAGAGACCGGGGAGCTGTTTTTT. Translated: CASSIVGLETGELFF.

The CDR3 nucleotides read TGTGCCACCAGCGGGACTAGTTATCGGATATCCGGGGAGCTGTTTTTT. It yields the protein CATSGTSYRISGELFF. J is TRBJ2-2 and V is TRBV15; 8 bases match TRBD2. The CDR3 is made up of 16 amino acids. V gave up 5 bases and J gave up 6 bases; unmatched junction bases: 11. Germline V gives CDR1 LNHNV, CDR2 YYDKDF (reference sequence).

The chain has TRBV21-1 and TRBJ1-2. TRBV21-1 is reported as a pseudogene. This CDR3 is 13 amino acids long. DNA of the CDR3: TGTGCCAGCAGCAGAGGGCCTGGAGAAGGCTACACCTTC. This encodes CASSRGPGEGYTF.

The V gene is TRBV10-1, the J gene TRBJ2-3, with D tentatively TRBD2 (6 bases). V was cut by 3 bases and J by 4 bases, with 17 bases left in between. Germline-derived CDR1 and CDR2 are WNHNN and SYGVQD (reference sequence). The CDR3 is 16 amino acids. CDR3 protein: CASSDLSRDFPDTQYF. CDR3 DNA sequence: TGCGCCAGCAGTGACCTATCCCGGGACTTCCCAGATACGCAGTATTTT.

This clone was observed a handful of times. CDR3 nucleotides: TGTGCCAGCAGCTCAACAGATCAGCCCCAGCATTTT. It is translated as CASSSTDQPQHF. The gene calls are TRBV7-9 and TRBJ1-5; no definite D call. V was clipped by 4 bases and J by 5 bases, with 6 bases between them. The CDR3 length is 12 residues. Germline CDR1 reads SEHNR; CDR2 reads FQNEAQ (reference sequence).

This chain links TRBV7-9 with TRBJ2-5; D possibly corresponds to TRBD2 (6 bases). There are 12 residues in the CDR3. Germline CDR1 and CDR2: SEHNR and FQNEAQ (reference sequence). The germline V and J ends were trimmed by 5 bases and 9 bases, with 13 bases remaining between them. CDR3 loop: CASSARDSAQYF. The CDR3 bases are TGTGCCAGCAGCGCTCGGGACTCCGCCCAGTACTTC.

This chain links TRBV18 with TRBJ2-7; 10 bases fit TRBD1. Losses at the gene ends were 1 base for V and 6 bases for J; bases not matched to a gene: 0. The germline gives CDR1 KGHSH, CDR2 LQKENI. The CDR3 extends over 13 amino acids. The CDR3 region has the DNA TGTGCCAGCTCACCACGGACAGGGGGCGAGCAGTACTTC. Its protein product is CASSPRTGGEQYF.

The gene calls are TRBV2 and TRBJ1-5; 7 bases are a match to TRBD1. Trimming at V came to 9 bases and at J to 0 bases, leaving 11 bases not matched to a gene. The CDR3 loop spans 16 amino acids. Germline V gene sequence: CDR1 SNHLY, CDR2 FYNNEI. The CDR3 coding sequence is TGTGCCAGTACACGGGACAGTCCTAATAGCAATCAGCCCCAGCATTTT. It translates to CASTRDSPNSNQPQHF. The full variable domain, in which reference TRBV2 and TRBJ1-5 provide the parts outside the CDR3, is EPEVTQTPSHQVTQMGQEVILRCVPISNHLYFYWYRQILGQKVEFLVSFYNNEISEKSEIFDDQFSVERPDGSNFTLKIRSTKLEDSAMYFCASTRDSPNSNQPQHFGDGTRLSIL.

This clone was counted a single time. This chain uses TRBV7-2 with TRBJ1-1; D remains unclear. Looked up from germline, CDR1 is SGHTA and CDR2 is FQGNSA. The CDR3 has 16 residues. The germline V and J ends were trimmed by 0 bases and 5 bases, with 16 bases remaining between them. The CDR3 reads CASSLAGGGSVTEAFF. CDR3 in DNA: TGTGCCAGCAGCTTAGCCGGAGGAGGGAGTGTGACTGAAGCTTTCTTT.

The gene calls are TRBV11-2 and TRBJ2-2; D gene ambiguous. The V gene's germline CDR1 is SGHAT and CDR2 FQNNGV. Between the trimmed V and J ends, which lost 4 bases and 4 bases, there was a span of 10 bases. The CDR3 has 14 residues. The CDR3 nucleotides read TGTGCCAGCAGCTCTTCCTCGGGCACCGGGGAGCTGTTTTTT. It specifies CASSSSSGTGELFF.

The CDR3 bases are TGTGCCAGCAGTGAATATCAGGTTTACAATGAGCAGTTCTTC. This gives the protein CASSEYQVYNEQFF. This chain joins TRBV2 and TRBJ2-1; no firm D call. This CDR3 is built from 14 residues. V lost 2 bases, J lost 4 bases, and 9 bases lay in between. Germline V gene lookup returns CDR1 SNHLY and CDR2 FYNNEI.

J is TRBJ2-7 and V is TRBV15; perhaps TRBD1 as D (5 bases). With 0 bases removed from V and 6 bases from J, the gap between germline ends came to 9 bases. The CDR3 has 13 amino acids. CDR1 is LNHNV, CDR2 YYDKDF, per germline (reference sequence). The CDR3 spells CATSRDRAAEQYF. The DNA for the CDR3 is TGTGCCACCAGCAGAGACAGGGCCGCCGAGCAGTACTTC.

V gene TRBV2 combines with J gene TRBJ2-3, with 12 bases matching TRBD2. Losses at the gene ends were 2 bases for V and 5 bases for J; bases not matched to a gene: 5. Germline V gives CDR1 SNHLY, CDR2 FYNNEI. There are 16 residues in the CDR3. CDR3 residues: CASSELTSGRLDTQYF. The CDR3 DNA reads TGTGCCAGCAGTGAACTCACTAGCGGGAGGTTAGATACGCAGTATTTT.

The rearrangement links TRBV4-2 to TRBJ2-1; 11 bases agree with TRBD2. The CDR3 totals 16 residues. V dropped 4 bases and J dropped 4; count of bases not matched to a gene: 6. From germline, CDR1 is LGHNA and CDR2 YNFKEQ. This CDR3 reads CASSPEGTSGYNEQFF. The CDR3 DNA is TGTGCCAGCAGCCCCGAAGGGACTAGCGGTTACAATGAGCAGTTCTTC.